Detailed here is one T cell receptor (beta chain). The antigen is not known. The entry originates in a study of CD4 T cells in relation to SARS-CoV-2 and coronaviruses. Looking at the study overall: TCR beta CDR3s were sequenced after approximately 9-day antigen culture of PBMCs. No peptide or an HIV-1 Nef peptide pool served as negative control. Study outcomes and limitations: Crossreactivity was assessed only for spike protein, not other viral proteins. SARS-CoV-2-driven expansion was significantly weaker in crossreactive than monoreactive clones.

Germline CDR1 and CDR2: ENHRY and SYGVKD. With 2 bases removed from V and 1 base from J, the gap between germline ends came to 17 bases. This CDR3 has 17 amino acids. Clones were sequenced by immunoSEQ multiplex PCR, and TCRdb holds only the in-frame ones, with some missing. The sample carries some 21,000 clones, around 78% recorded once. Before the COVID-19 pandemic, during about 2010-2018, CD4+ T cells were taken from unexposed donors. CD4+ T cells were isolated from the cells after about 11 days of culture. The TCR comes from a human donor in good health. The chain couples TRBV10-3 to TRBJ1-1; D possibly corresponds to TRBD1 (6 bases). Sequenced material: CD4+ T cells from PBMCs, cultured in vitro. The CDR3: CAISEGRGLQSNTEAFF. The DNA for the CDR3 is TGTGCCATCAGTGAGGGCAGGGGTCTACAATCGAACACTGAAGCTTTCTTT.